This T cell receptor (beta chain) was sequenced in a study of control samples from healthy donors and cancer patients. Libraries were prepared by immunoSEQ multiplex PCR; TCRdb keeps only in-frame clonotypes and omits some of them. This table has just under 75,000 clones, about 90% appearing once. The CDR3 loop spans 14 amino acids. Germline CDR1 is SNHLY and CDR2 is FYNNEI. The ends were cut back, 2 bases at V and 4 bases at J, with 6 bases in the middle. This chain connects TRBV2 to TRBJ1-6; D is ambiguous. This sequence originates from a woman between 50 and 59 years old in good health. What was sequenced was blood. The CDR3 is CASSELGYNSPLHF. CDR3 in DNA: TGTGCCAGCAGTGAACTAGGGTATAATTCACCCCTCCACTTT.